One T cell receptor beta chain is described in this entry. The repertoire was sequenced with immunoSEQ multiplex PCR; TCRdb's copy has only in-frame clones and lacks some. The profile shows over 100,000 clones, about 80% of them singletons. The sample is drawn from a study of blood T cell repertoires in COVID-19. This CDR3 contains 15 residues. Germline values: CDR1 SEHNR, CDR2 FQNEAQ (reference sequence). V gave up 5 bases and J gave up 0 bases, with 11 bases separating them. The sequence was collected from a human donor in a cohort sampled during active COVID-19. The chain carries TRBV7-9 and TRBJ1-3; the D gene is possibly TRBD1 (6 bases). The sample taken for sequencing was peripheral blood. CDR3 sequence: CASSPRGPSGNTIYF. CDR3 DNA: TGTGCCAGCAGCCCCAGGGGACCCTCTGGAAACACCATATATTTT.